Presented here are 22 T cell receptor beta chains from one specimen sequenced in a study of cytomegalovirus exposure and HLA in healthy donors (TCRdb year 2017). The library was produced with the immunoSEQ multiplex PCR assay. A mixture of 60 forward primers for TCR Vbeta segments and 13 reverse primers for TCR Jbeta segments was used in the multiplex PCR. Entries here come from immuneACCESS through TCRdb and include only in-frame sequences with V and J called. Some clones fail to appear in such tables; in the studies checked, an unresolved V gene covers under half of the shortfall, and the cause of the remainder is unknown. This sample is represented by roughly 140,000 clones; around 82% of them were singletons. In total, the top ten clones hold approximately 7% of the sample. Sequencing was carried out using PBMCs. The receptor set was obtained from a man aged 35 to 55 in good health and CMV-seropositive.

V is TRBV9 and J is TRBJ2-7, with TRBD1 matching 10 bases. The CDR3 is 14 residues long. Trimming removed 4 bases from V and 2 bases from J; junction bases left unmatched: 3. In germline, CDR1 is SGDLS, CDR2 YYNGEE. CDR3 sequence (DNA): TGTGCCAGCAGCCCCGGGACAGGGGCCTACGAGCAGTACTTC. Amino acids: CASSPGTGAYEQYF.

This clone was seen a few times. The chain recombines TRBV7-9 with TRBJ1-5; TRBD1 matches 11 bases. Losses at the gene ends were 3 bases for V and 4 bases for J; bases not matched to a gene: 5. Germline lookup yields CDR1 SEHNR and CDR2 FQNEAQ (reference sequence). CDR3 size: 16 residues. The CDR3 DNA reads as TGTGCCAGCAGCTTTTCGGGACAGGGGGGGAATCAGCCCCAGCATTTT. Translation: CASSFSGQGGNQPQHF.

CDR3 DNA sequence: TGTGCCAGCAGCTCGGGACTTGGTGAGACCGGGGAGCTGTTTTTT. Translated, it gives CASSSGLGETGELFF. This rearrangement joins TRBV7-9 to TRBJ2-2; perhaps TRBD2 as D (6 bases). The V gene's germline CDR1 is SEHNR and CDR2 FQNEAQ (reference sequence). This CDR3 has 15 amino acids. Trimming left V 4 bases short and J 5 bases short, with 14 bases between.

This sequence joins TRBV7-2 and TRBJ1-1; D not certain. Trimming removed 5 bases at V and 2 bases at J, with 12 bases between. Per germline, CDR1 SGHTA and CDR2 FQGNSA. This CDR3 spans 14 amino acids. CDR3: CASSATGSNTEAFF. DNA of the CDR3: TGTGCCAGCAGCGCCACGGGGAGTAACACTGAAGCTTTCTTT.

This clone was seen only once. This chain connects TRBV7-2 to TRBJ1-3; 7 bases fit TRBD1. V was pared by 5 bases and J by 0 bases, with 10 bases of the junction left unmatched. CDR1 and CDR2 (germline): SGHTA, FQGNSA. The CDR3 covers 17 residues. CDR3 loop: CASSKEGQLLSGNTIYF. CDR3 coding DNA: TGTGCCAGCAGCAAAGAGGGACAGTTACTCTCTGGAAACACCATATATTTT.

The V and J genes are TRBV25-1 and TRBJ1-2; no clear D. The germline CDR1 and CDR2 sequences are MGHDK and SYGVNS. The CDR3 runs 11 residues. The V end was cut by 0 bases, the J end by 6 bases, with 2 bases between. This CDR3 is CASSEYNGYTF. In nucleotides, the CDR3 is TGTGCCAGCAGTGAATATAATGGCTACACCTTC.

The rearrangement joins TRBV7-6 to TRBJ2-3; TRBD1 might be the D (6 bases). The V gene's germline CDR1 is SGHVS and CDR2 FNYEAQ. The CDR3 has 16 amino acids. V was clipped by 1 base and J by 5 bases, with 16 bases between them. CDR3 in amino acids: CASSLVGRGYRDTQYF. CDR3 in DNA: TGTGCCAGCAGCTTAGTAGGCAGGGGATATAGAGATACGCAGTATTTT.

The sample holds many counts of this clone. The V and J genes are TRBV2 and TRBJ2-2, with D hard to call. The V gene lost 6 bases and the J gene lost 3 bases, with 14 bases spanning the gap. CDR1 and CDR2 from the germline V gene are SNHLY and FYNNEI. The CDR3 contains 15 residues. The CDR3 DNA reads TGTGCCAGCAGGTCGCTCTTAGCTTACACCGGGGAGCTGTTTTTT. Its protein is CASRSLLAYTGELFF.

V is TRBV5-6 and J is TRBJ1-1, with unresolved D. V lost 0 bases, J lost 0 bases, and 9 bases lay in between. Germline loops: CDR1 SGHDT, CDR2 YYEEEE. The CDR3 has 15 residues. The CDR3 spells CASSLVGRLNTEAFF. CDR3 coding DNA: TGTGCCAGCAGCTTGGTTGGCAGGTTGAACACTGAAGCTTTCTTT.

V and J are TRBV6-5 and TRBJ2-5; the match to TRBD1 covers 8 bases. From germline, CDR1 is MNHEY and CDR2 SVGAGI. This CDR3 spans 16 amino acids. V lost 2 bases, J lost 4 bases, and 9 bases stayed unmatched. The CDR3 reads CASSYVGQGTRETQYF. CDR3 nucleotides: TGTGCCAGCAGTTACGTCGGACAGGGTACCCGAGAGACCCAGTACTTC.

The rearrangement links TRBV29-1 to TRBJ1-2, with 9 bases lining up with TRBD1. J lost 4 bases, V lost 6 bases, and 12 bases had no gene match. The germline V gene has CDR1 SQVTM and CDR2 ANQGSEA. The CDR3 covers 15 residues. CDR3 sequence reads: CSVPFPGTGLYGYTF. Written as DNA, the CDR3 is TGCAGCGTGCCTTTCCCCGGGACAGGGCTCTATGGCTACACCTTC.

The chain has TRBV27 and TRBJ2-1; D is unresolved. CDR3 length equals 14 residues. With 6 bases removed from V and 4 bases from J, the gap between germline ends came to 13 bases. Germline CDR1 reads MNHEY; CDR2 reads SMNVEV (reference sequence). CDR3 region: CASSPLGAYNEQFF. CDR3 bases: TGTGCCAGCAGCCCGTTGGGCGCTTACAATGAGCAGTTCTTC.

This clone turned up a few times. The rearrangement links TRBV5-4 to TRBJ2-5, with D perhaps matching TRBD2 (6 bases). This CDR3 region has 15 residues. Germline V gene lookup returns CDR1 SGHNT and CDR2 YYREEE (reference sequence). Trimming left V 7 bases short and J 1 base short, with 17 bases between. CDR3 sequence (DNA): TGTGCCAGCCAGAACCGAAGGGACTTCCAAGAGACCCAGTACTTC. The encoded protein is CASQNRRDFQETQYF.

The chain employs TRBV25-1 and TRBJ2-7; the match to TRBD1 covers 7 bases. The junction had 4 bases not matched to a gene; V was cut back by 5 bases and J by 3 bases. This CDR3 region has 13 residues. Germline assignment: CDR1 MGHDK and CDR2 SYGVNS. The DNA of the CDR3 is TGTGCCAGCAGTCTCGGGACAGACTACGAGCAGTACTTC. Translated: CASSLGTDYEQYF.

This chain uses TRBV7-9 with TRBJ1-1; 10 bases line up with TRBD1. CDR1 is SEHNR, CDR2 FQNEAQ, per germline (reference sequence). The CDR3 has 17 residues. Trimming took 7 bases from V and 2 from J; bases not matched to a gene: 13. The CDR3 loop reads CASTIRTGGIGNTEAFF. The CDR3 DNA reads TGTGCCAGCACCATACGGACAGGGGGTATTGGAAACACTGAAGCTTTCTTT.

CDR3 in DNA: TGTGCCTGGAGTGTGGATAATTTGACAGGAGCTTTGTTCTTC. It specifies CAWSVDNLTGALFF. V gene TRBV30 combines with J gene TRBJ2-1, with D perhaps matching TRBD1 (6 bases). Trimming pared 0 bases from V and 15 bases from J, leaving 21 bases between. This CDR3 is built from 14 residues. CDR1 GTSNPN and CDR2 SVGIG come from the germline V gene (reference sequence).

The V gene is TRBV28, the J gene TRBJ1-1; D is uncertain. V was trimmed by 9 bases and J by 0 bases, leaving 14 bases between them. This CDR3 spans 14 amino acids. Looked up from germline, CDR1 is MDHEN and CDR2 is SYDVKM. CDR3 coding DNA: TGTGCCAGTAAAGGAGGATGGATGAACACTGAAGCTTTCTTT. Translated, it gives CASKGGWMNTEAFF.

A note on this clone: One end of the junction is discordant with germline, which a read error may explain. This chain links TRBV19 with TRBJ1-5, with 9 bases matching TRBD1. The CDR3 spans 15 residues. The germline gives CDR1 LNHDA, CDR2 SQIVND (reference sequence). DNA of the CDR3: TGTGCCAGTAGTATTCAAACAGGGGGCAAACAGCCCCAGCATTTT. It specifies CASSIQTGGKQPQHF.

The chain uses TRBV2 and TRBJ1-2; the D is unclear. Trimming removed 7 bases from V and 7 bases from J, with 7 bases in between. This CDR3 is built from 10 residues. Looked up from germline, CDR1 is SNHLY and CDR2 is FYNNEI. The CDR3 region has the DNA TGTGCCAGCACTATCTCTGGCTACACCTTC. This translates into CASTISGYTF.

The chain has TRBV7-9 and TRBJ2-7; a weak D match, TRBD1 (6 bases). CDR1 is SEHNR and CDR2 is FQNEAQ in the germline V gene (reference sequence). The CDR3 has 14 residues. V was pared by 1 base and J by 2 bases, with 9 bases between. The CDR3 reads CASSLVGQAYEQYF. In nucleotides, the CDR3 is TGTGCCAGCAGCTTAGTGGGACAAGCCTACGAGCAGTACTTC.

The V gene is TRBV6-5, the J gene TRBJ2-1; TRBD1 matches at 9 bases. This CDR3 region has 14 residues. The V and J ends lost 5 bases and 4 bases, in that order; junction bases with no gene match: 3. CDR1 and CDR2 (germline): MNHEY, SVGAGI. The CDR3 loop reads CASSRQGGYNEQFF. CDR3 bases: TGTGCCAGCAGTAGACAGGGGGGGTACAATGAGCAGTTCTTC.

The V call is TRBV28, the J call TRBJ1-2; 8 bases agree with TRBD1. Looked up from germline, CDR1 is MDHEN and CDR2 is SYDVKM. This CDR3 comprises 17 residues. The V segment lost 5 bases and the J segment 7 bases; nucleotides outside the gene matches: 18. The DNA of the CDR3 is TGTGCCAGCAGTCCCCCTCCGGCAGGGGGCGTTTCGGGTGGCTACACCTTC. Its translation: CASSPPPAGGVSGGYTF.